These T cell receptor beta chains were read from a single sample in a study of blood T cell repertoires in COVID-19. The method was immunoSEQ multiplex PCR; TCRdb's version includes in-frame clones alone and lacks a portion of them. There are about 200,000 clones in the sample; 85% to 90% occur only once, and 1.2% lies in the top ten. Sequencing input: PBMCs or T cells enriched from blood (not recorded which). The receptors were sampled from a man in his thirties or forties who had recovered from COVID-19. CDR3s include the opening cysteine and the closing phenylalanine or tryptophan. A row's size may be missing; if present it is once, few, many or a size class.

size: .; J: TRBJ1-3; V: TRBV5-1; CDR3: CASSLEGSRGSGNTIYF
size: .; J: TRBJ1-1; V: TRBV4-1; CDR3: CASSQGRDREAFF
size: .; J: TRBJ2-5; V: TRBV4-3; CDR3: CASRPGTSGTGAQYF
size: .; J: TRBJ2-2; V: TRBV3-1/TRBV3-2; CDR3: CASSQDMTGGDTGELFF
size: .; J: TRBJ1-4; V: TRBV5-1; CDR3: CASSFQGIRNEKLFF
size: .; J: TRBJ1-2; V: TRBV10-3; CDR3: CAISDRDRGHPNYGYTF
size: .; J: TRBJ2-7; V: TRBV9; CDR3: CASSVTSGAEQYF
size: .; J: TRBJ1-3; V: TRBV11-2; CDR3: CASSLDESSGNTIYF
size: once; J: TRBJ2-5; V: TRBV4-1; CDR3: CASSQVLGGTQETQYF
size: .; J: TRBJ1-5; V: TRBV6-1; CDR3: CASSAKSGGSRNQPQHF
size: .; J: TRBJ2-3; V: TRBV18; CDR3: CASSHGTGPFTSTDTQYF
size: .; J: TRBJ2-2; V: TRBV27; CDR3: CASSLSPGTGSTGELFF
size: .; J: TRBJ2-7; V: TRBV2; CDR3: CASSPRLAGGRGEQYF
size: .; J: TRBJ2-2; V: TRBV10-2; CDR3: CATTSPNTGELFF
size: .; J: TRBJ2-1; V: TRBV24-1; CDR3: CATSDWTGGSYNEQFF
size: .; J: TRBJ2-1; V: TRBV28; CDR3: CASSFVQKYNEQFF
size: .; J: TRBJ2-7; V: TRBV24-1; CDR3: CATSDFGEDEQYF